This TCR beta chain appears in the sequencing data of a study of naive and memory T cell subsets. An equimolar mix of two oligonucleotides served as the beta constant-region primer for TRBC1 and TRBC2. Nested alpha and beta constant-region primers with the SP2 primer drove four PCR rounds on ligated cDNA. TCRdb fed the UMI-ligation and nested PCR reads into MiXCR, producing one record per CDR3 protein. The table lists 95,000 to 150,000 distinct CDR3 sequences, just over 35% of them singletons. As concerns this clonotype: Antigen specificity is unknown.

V lost 5 bases, J lost 11 bases, and 11 bases stayed unmatched. CDR1 MNHEY and CDR2 SMNVEV come from the germline V gene (reference sequence). CDR3 length: 14 amino acids. Findings and caveats of the study: Between naive and memory subsets, TCR abundance power law exponents differed. From naive to CM, EM and EMRA, diversity decreased and Gini increased. Naive and memory repertoire findings lacked a ground truth for validation.

The chain employs TRBV27 and TRBJ1-5; 8 positions agree with TRBD1. The sequence was obtained from a human donor in good health. Sequenced: central memory CD4+ T cells from blood. The chain's CDR3 is CASSPTQGQGTQHF. For the CDR3, the DNA is TGTGCCAGCAGTCCGACTCAAGGACAGGGCACCCAGCATTTT.